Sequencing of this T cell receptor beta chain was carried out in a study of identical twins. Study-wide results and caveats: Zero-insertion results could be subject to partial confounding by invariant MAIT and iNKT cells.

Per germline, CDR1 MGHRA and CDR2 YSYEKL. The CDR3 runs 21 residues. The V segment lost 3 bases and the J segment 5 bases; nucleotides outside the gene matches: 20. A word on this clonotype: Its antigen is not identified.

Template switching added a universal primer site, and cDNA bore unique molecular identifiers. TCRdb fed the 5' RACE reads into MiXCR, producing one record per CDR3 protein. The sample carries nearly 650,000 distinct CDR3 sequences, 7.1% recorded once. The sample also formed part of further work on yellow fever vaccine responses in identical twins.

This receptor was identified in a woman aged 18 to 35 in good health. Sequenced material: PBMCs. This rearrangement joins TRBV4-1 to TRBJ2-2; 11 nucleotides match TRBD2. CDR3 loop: CASSHATLSSGGALGTGELFF. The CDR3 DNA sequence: TGCGCCAGCAGCCACGCGACCTTGAGTAGCGGGGGGGCATTGGGGACCGGGGAGCTGTTTTTT.